This T cell receptor beta chain was obtained from a study of early T cells in non-severe SARS-CoV-2 infection. One entry per CDR3 protein, called by TCRdb with MiXCR from the 5' RACE reads. In the table there are 85,000 to 95,000 distinct CDR3 sequences, 16% of which are singletons. The CDR3 totals 13 residues. V dropped 5 bases and J dropped 0 bases, with 9 bases sitting between them. Per germline, CDR1 DFQATT and CDR2 SNEGSKA (reference sequence). Sequencing used whole blood, obtained at baseline. The source of this sequence is an adult who was a healthcare worker with PCR-confirmed SARS-CoV-2 infection or an uninfected control (not recorded which). The chain links TRBV20-1 to TRBJ2-3; D is ambiguous. Here the CDR3 reads CSASAYSTDTQYF. CDR3 DNA: TGCAGTGCTTCCGCCTATAGCACAGATACGCAGTATTTT.